Below, one TCR beta chain is given with its context. The germline V gene has CDR1 SGHTS and CDR2 YDEGEE. The CDR3 totals 20 residues. The J segment lost 1 base and the V segment lost 0 bases, leaving 11 bases of the junction unmatched. Only in-frame clones appear in the TCRdb table, and some are missing; sequencing was by immunoSEQ multiplex PCR. Of about 140,000 clones in the sample, about 90% are singletons; the top ten hold about 11%. This sample was included in a study of blood T cell repertoires in COVID-19. The chain has TRBV5-8 and TRBJ2-1; 12 bases map to TRBD2. This receptor was taken from a man in his 60s with active or convalescent COVID-19. What was sequenced was peripheral blood. The CDR3 bases are TGTGCCAGCAGCTTGGGGACTCTAGCGGGAGGGTGGTTGTCCTACAATGAGCAGTTCTTC. Translation: CASSLGTLAGGWLSYNEQFF.